Listed below are T cell receptor beta chains from one sample, sequenced in a study of blood T cell repertoires in COVID-19. Clones were sequenced by immunoSEQ multiplex PCR, and TCRdb holds only the in-frame ones, with some missing. Of over 150,000 clones listed, approximately 80% were seen once; the top ten hold 6.5% to 9%. The source material was peripheral blood. The receptor source for this set is a woman older than 75 with COVID-19, enrolled during active disease. Each CDR3 is given with its conserved first and last residue. D genes are given only for firm matches. Rows give clone size only sometimes, using once, few, many, or a class for an expanded clone.

clone_size,d_call,j_call,v_call,cdr3_aa,cdr3_nt
.,.,TRBJ2-1,TRBV24-1,CATDPQTIIYNEQFF,TGTGCCACCGACCCGCAAACTATAATTTACAATGAGCAGTTCTTC
.,.,TRBJ1-1,TRBV27,CASSLSGTKAFF,TGTGCCAGCAGTTTAAGTGGGACAAAAGCTTTCTTT
.,.,TRBJ1-2,TRBV6-1,CASSEAFRGGPYGYTF,TGTGCCAGCAGTGAAGCGTTCCGGGGAGGTCCCTATGGCTACACCTTC
.,.,TRBJ2-5,TRBV7-9,CASSQITRVRGETQYF,TGTGCCAGCAGCCAAATCACTAGGGTTCGGGGAGAGACCCAGTACTTC
once,.,TRBJ1-3,TRBV18,CASSPSTGNTIYF,TGTGCCAGCTCACCAAGCACGGGAAACACCATATATTTT
.,TRBD1,TRBJ2-2,TRBV9,CASSVRRTGNTGELFF,TGTGCCAGCAGCGTACGGCGGACAGGGAACACCGGGGAGCTGTTTTTT
.,.,TRBJ1-2,TRBV9,CASSQTDSPKTYGYTF,TGTGCCAGCAGCCAAACGGACAGCCCTAAGACCTATGGCTACACCTTC
.,.,TRBJ2-1,TRBV5-1,CASSLAYWGRGTGNEQFF,TGCGCCAGCAGCTTGGCCTATTGGGGCAGGGGTACAGGCAATGAGCAGTTCTTC
.,.,TRBJ1-6,TRBV5-1,CASSLGTHPPLHF,TGCGCCAGCAGCTTGGGGACTCATCCACCCCTCCACTTT
.,.,TRBJ2-7,TRBV18,CASSPMGEVYEQYF,TGTGCCAGCTCCCCCATGGGGGAGGTATACGAGCAGTACTTC
.,.,TRBJ1-4,TRBV7-2,CASSIAHGAEKLFF,TGTGCCAGCAGCATAGCACATGGGGCTGAAAAACTGTTTTTT
.,TRBD2,TRBJ2-5,TRBV9,CASSASSGRGGRETQYF,TGTGCCAGCAGCGCATCTAGCGGGAGAGGGGGACGGGAGACCCAGTACTTC
.,.,TRBJ2-1,TRBV12-3/TRBV12-4,CASSKRGYNEQFF,TGTGCCAGCAGCAAAAGGGGCTACAATGAGCAGTTCTTC
.,TRBD1,TRBJ2-7,TRBV9,CASSVDRGGNEQYF,TGTGCCAGCAGCGTAGATAGAGGGGGCAACGAGCAGTACTTC
.,.,TRBJ2-7,TRBV7-9,CASSSSGSYEQYF,TGTGCCAGCAGCTCATCGGGGTCCTACGAGCAGTACTTC
.,.,TRBJ1-1,TRBV11-3,CASSLEAENEAFF,TGTGCCAGCAGCTTAGAGGCGGAAAATGAAGCTTTCTTT
.,.,TRBJ2-5,TRBV3-1/TRBV3-2,CASSPGGQETQYF,TGTGCCAGCAGCCCCGGGGGCCAAGAGACCCAGTACTTC
.,.,TRBJ1-2,TRBV5-1,CASSREQGGSDYGYTF,TGCGCCAGCAGCAGGGAACAGGGCGGAAGTGACTATGGCTACACCTTC
.,TRBD2,TRBJ2-1,TRBV3-1/TRBV3-2,CASSQAHGGAKNEQFF,TGTGCCAGCAGCCAAGCGCACGGGGGGGCCAAGAATGAGCAGTTCTTC
.,TRBD2,TRBJ2-2,TRBV5-1,CASSLVAGDHTGELFF,TGCGCCAGCAGCTTGGTAGCGGGAGACCACACCGGGGAGCTGTTTTTT
.,TRBD2,TRBJ2-3,TRBV5-4,CATLAGGPMDTQYF,TGTGCCACCTTAGCGGGGGGGCCAATGGATACGCAGTATTTT
.,TRBD1,TRBJ2-7,TRBV4-1,CASSQRLRDRGYEQYF,TGCGCCAGCAGCCAACGTCTAAGGGACAGGGGTTACGAGCAGTACTTC
few,TRBD1,TRBJ2-7,TRBV28,CASRAQGAYEQYF,TGTGCCAGCAGGGCTCAGGGGGCCTACGAGCAGTACTTC
few,TRBD2,TRBJ2-1,TRBV5-1,CASSLDSGREQFF,TGCGCCAGCAGCTTGGATAGCGGGAGAGAGCAGTTCTTC
.,TRBD1,TRBJ1-2,TRBV7-9,CASSSALQTGRNYGYTF,TGTGCCAGCAGCTCCGCACTCCAGACAGGGAGGAACTATGGCTACACCTTC
.,.,TRBJ1-4,TRBV28,CASSLWGPNEKLFF,TGTGCCAGCAGTTTATGGGGGCCTAATGAAAAACTGTTTTTT
.,TRBD1,TRBJ1-2,TRBV5-1,CASSDRDRALRSYGYTF,TGCGCCAGCAGCGACCGGGACAGGGCTTTGAGGTCCTATGGCTACACCTTC
few,.,TRBJ1-1,TRBV6-1,CASSERRRPNTEAFF,TGTGCCAGCAGTGAACGTCGGAGGCCGAACACTGAAGCTTTCTTT
.,.,TRBJ2-7,TRBV9,CASRIRGWVATGYEQYF,TGTGCCAGCAGGATTCGCGGATGGGTTGCCACCGGCTACGAGCAGTACTTC
once,.,TRBJ1-2,TRBV6-6,CASSYSREHGYTF,TGTGCCAGCAGTTACTCCCGGGAACATGGCTACACCTTC
once,.,TRBJ1-2,TRBV5-1,CASSEANYGYTF,TGCGCCAGCAGTGAGGCTAACTATGGCTACACCTTC
many,.,TRBJ1-1,TRBV28,CASSLGGNTEAFF,TGTGCCAGCAGTTTGGGGGGGAACACTGAAGCTTTCTTT
.,.,TRBJ2-2,TRBV5-1,CASSTGSGVITGELFF,TGCGCCAGCAGCACAGGTTCGGGGGTTATCACCGGGGAGCTGTTTTTT
.,.,TRBJ1-2,TRBV7-8,CASSLVRQGRGISNGYTF,TGTGCCAGCAGCTTAGTCAGGCAGGGTAGGGGAATTAGCAATGGCTACACCTTC
.,.,TRBJ1-4,TRBV10-1,CASSAPGAGKLFF,TGCGCCAGCAGTGCCCCGGGAGCAGGAAAACTGTTTTTT
.,TRBD1,TRBJ1-6,TRBV14,CASSQGTGINSPLHF,TGTGCCAGCAGCCAGGGGACAGGGATTAATTCACCCCTCCACTTT
.,TRBD1,TRBJ1-1,TRBV7-8,CASSWARGLTEAFF,TGTGCCAGCAGCTGGGCCAGGGGGCTCACTGAAGCTTTCTTT
.,TRBD2,TRBJ2-5,TRBV19,CASSAGSSGALIETQYF,TGTGCCAGTAGCGCCGGGAGTAGCGGGGCTTTAATTGAGACCCAGTACTTC
.,TRBD1,TRBJ1-2,TRBV7-2,CASSLGGTGNGYTF,TGTGCCAGCAGCTTAGGAGGGACAGGGAATGGCTACACCTTC
.,.,TRBJ2-7,TRBV29-1,CSVGTSPYEQYF,TGCAGCGTGGGGACAAGTCCCTACGAGCAGTACTTC
.,.,TRBJ2-5,TRBV10-1,CASSEGGGSGTQYF,TGCGCCAGCAGTGAGGGCGGAGGTTCGGGGACCCAGTACTTC
once,.,TRBJ2-1,TRBV6-2/TRBV6-3,CASSYSLEQFF,TGTGCCAGCAGTTACTCTCTTGAGCAGTTCTTC
.,.,TRBJ2-1,TRBV12-2,CASRLALGGRAHRYSYNEQFF,TGTGCAAGTCGCTTAGCACTTGGCGGGAGGGCGCATAGATACTCCTACAATGAGCAGTTCTTC
.,TRBD1,TRBJ2-1,TRBV6-5,CASRGGGSYNEQFF,TGTGCCAGCCGAGGGGGCGGGTCCTACAATGAGCAGTTCTTC
.,TRBD2,TRBJ2-5,TRBV5-1,CASSRSGRPTYQETQYF,TGCGCCAGCAGCCGTAGCGGGAGACCTACGTACCAAGAGACCCAGTACTTC
.,TRBD2,TRBJ2-1,TRBV11-2,CASSLSAGAFVSSYNEQFF,TGTGCCAGCAGCTTAAGCGCGGGAGCGTTCGTGAGCTCCTACAATGAGCAGTTCTTC
.,.,TRBJ1-1,TRBV11-2,CASSVQSGRDTEAFF,TGTGCCAGCAGCGTACAGAGTGGCAGGGACACTGAAGCTTTCTTT
.,.,TRBJ2-3,TRBV28,CASSFPPAGTADTQYF,TGTGCCAGCAGTTTCCCCCCAGCAGGAACCGCAGATACGCAGTATTTT
.,.,TRBJ2-3,TRBV29-1,CSVDPSTDTQYF,TGCAGCGTTGACCCTAGCACAGATACGCAGTATTTT